This TCR beta chain comes out of a study of T cell repertoires in cytomegalovirus infection. To note about this clonotype: Its matching antigen is unknown.

One entry per CDR3 protein, called by TCRdb with MiXCR from the reads. The data contain tens of thousands of distinct CDR3 sequences, approximately 30% of them singletons. The sequencing used CD8+ T cells from cultured PBMCs, collected from culture after CMV antigen stimulation. The sequence was collected from a human donor in good health (CMV status not recorded). Some clones in this sample may be carry-over from other donors' samples.

CDR3 in amino acids: CSAPSGGASYNEQFF. The CDR3 coding sequence is TGCAGTGCCCCAAGCGGGGGGGCCTCCTACAATGAGCAGTTCTTC. J is TRBJ2-1 and V is TRBV20-1; TRBD2 matches 10 bases. V lost 6 bases and J lost 0; bases outside the gene matches: 5. Germline-derived CDR1 and CDR2 are DFQATT and SNEGSKA (reference sequence). CDR3 length equals 15 residues.